The present T cell receptor beta chain was sequenced within a study of CD8+ T cells in alopecia areata. Described treatment: oral pan-JAK inhibitor, 5-10 mg twice daily. This clone was observed a handful of times. Extraction of RNA preceded its reverse transcription into cDNA, which served as the sequencing template. Assay used: immunoSEQ multiplex PCR; TCRdb lists only in-frame clones, some missing. This sample carries fewer than 250,000 clones, approximately 38% of them seen once, and the ten largest clones take almost 0.5%. Sequenced material: CD4+ T cells sorted from blood, taken at approximately week 30, from a patient treated with tofacitinib. The origin of this receptor is a human donor with alopecia areata.

CDR3 sequence (DNA): TGTGCCAGCAGCTTGGTGGCTAGCGGGAGCCCTCAGACCCAGTACTTC. Translation: CASSLVASGSPQTQYF. The chain combines TRBV5-4 with TRBJ2-5; 10 bases fit TRBD2. V trimming: 0 bases; J trimming: 6 bases; junction bases outside the gene matches: 8. This CDR3 is built from 16 residues. Germline assignment: CDR1 SGHNT and CDR2 YYREEE (reference sequence).